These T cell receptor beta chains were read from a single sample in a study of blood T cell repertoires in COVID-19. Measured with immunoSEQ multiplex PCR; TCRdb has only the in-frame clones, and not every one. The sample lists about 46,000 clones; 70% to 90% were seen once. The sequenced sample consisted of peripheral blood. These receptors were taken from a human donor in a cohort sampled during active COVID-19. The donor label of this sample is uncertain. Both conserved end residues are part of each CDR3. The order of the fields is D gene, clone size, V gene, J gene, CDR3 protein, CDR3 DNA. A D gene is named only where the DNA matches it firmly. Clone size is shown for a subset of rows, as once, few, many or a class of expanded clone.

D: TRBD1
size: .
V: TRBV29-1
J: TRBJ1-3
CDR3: CSVEERSGRGFGNTIYF
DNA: TGCAGCGTTGAAGAGAGGTCCGGCAGGGGGTTTGGAAACACCATATATTTT

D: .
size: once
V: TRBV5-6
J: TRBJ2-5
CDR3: CASSEVWQNQETQYF
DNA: TGTGCCAGCAGCGAGGTGTGGCAGAACCAAGAGACCCAGTACTTC

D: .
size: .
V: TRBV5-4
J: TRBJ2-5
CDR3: CASSLDGYETQYF
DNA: TGTGCCAGCAGCCTGGACGGGTACGAGACCCAGTACTTC

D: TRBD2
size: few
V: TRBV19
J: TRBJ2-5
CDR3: CASSSTTSGGAETQYF
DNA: TGTGCCAGTAGTAGCACGACTAGCGGGGGGGCAGAGACCCAGTACTTC

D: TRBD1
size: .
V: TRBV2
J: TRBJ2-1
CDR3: CASTPQGALNEQFF
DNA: TGTGCCAGCACCCCCCAGGGGGCCCTAAATGAGCAGTTCTTC

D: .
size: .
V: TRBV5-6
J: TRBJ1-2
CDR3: CASSIPGVGHGYTF
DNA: TGTGCCAGCAGCATACCGGGAGTAGGGCATGGCTACACCTTC

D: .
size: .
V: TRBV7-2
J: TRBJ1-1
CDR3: CASSLEEVNTEAFF
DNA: TGTGCCAGCAGCTTAGAAGAGGTTAACACTGAAGCTTTCTTT

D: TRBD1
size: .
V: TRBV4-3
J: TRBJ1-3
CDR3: CASSQGTGSGNTIYF
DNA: TGCGCCAGCAGCCAAGGGACAGGGAGTGGAAACACCATATATTTT

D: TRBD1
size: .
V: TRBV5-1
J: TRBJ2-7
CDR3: CASSLSDRVEQYF
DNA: TGCGCCAGCAGCTTGTCCGACAGGGTCGAGCAGTACTTC

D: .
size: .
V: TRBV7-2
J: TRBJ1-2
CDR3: CASSSQPTVEGYTF
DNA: TGTGCCAGCAGCTCCCAACCTACAGTTGAGGGCTACACCTTC

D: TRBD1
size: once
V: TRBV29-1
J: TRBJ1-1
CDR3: CSVEGRDRMGVF
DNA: TGCAGCGTTGAAGGTCGGGACAGGATGGGGGTCTTT

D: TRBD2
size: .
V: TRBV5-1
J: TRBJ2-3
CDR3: CASNEAGGRRDTQYF
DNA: TGCGCCAGCAACGAAGCGGGGGGGCGGAGAGATACGCAGTATTTT

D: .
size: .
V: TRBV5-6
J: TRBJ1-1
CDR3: CASTTGGRRNTEAFF
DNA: TGTGCCAGCACCACGGGGGGGAGGAGGAACACTGAAGCTTTCTTT